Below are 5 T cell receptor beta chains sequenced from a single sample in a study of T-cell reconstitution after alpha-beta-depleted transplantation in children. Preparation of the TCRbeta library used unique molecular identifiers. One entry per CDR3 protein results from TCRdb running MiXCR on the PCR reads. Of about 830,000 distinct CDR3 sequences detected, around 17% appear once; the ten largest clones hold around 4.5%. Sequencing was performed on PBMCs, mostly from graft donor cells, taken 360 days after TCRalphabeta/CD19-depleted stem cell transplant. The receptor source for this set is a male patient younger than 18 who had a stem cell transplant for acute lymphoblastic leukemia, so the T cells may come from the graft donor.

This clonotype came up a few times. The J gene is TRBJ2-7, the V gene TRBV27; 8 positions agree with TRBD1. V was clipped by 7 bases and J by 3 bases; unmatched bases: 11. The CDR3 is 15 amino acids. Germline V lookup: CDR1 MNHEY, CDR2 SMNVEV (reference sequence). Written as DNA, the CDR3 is TGTGCCAGCAACCCAATGGGACAGGCAATCTACGAGCAGTACTTC. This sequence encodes CASNPMGQAIYEQYF.

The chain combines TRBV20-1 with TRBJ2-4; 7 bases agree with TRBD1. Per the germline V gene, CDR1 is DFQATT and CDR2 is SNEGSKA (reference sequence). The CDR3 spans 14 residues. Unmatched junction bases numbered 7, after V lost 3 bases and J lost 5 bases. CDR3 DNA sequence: TGCAGTGCTAGGGGTCGACAGGGCCAAAACATTCAGTACTTC. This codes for CSARGRQGQNIQYF.

The CDR3 DNA follows: TGCGCCAGCAGCTACACTAGCGGGGAATACGAGCAGTACTTC. This sequence encodes CASSYTSGEYEQYF. V gene TRBV5-1 combines with J gene TRBJ2-7, with 10 bases aligning to TRBD2. Germline V gives CDR1 SGHRS, CDR2 YFSETQ. CDR3 length: 14 amino acids. J gave up 4 bases and V 3 bases, and 4 bases lay outside the gene matches.

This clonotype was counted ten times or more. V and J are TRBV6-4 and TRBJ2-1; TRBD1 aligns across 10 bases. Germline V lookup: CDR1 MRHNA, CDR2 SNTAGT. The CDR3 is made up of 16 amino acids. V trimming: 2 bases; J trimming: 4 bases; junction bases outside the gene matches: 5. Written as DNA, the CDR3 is TGTGCCAGCAGTGACCACCGGGACAGGGGATACAATGAGCAGTTCTTC. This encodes CASSDHRDRGYNEQFF.

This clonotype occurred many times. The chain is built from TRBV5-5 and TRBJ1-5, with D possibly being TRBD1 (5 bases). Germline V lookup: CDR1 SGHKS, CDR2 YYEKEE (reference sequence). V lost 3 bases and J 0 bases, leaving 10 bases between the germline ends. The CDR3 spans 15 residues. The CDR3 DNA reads TGTGCCAGCAGCTCGAGGGGCTATAGCAATCAGCCCCAGCATTTT. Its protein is CASSSRGYSNQPQHF.